This T cell receptor beta chain was observed in a study of shared clonotypes between healthy human individuals. Overall study results and limits: Shared across a few donors were 4% to 6% of the naive CD4 clonotypes.

The CDR3 consists of 12 residues. J gave up 5 bases and V 9 bases, and 4 bases lay outside the gene matches. Germline V gene lookup returns CDR1 MNHNS and CDR2 SASEGT. Regarding this clone: What it binds is not known.

Sorted subsets were amplified in replicate PCRs using 200 ng DNA, around 30,000 T cell genomes. Using immunoSEQ multiplex PCR, the repertoire was profiled, and TCRdb retains in-frame clones only, with some absent. The repertoire holds approximately 530,000 clones, with about 96% as singletons. The specimen was naive CD4+ T cells sorted from blood. Specified subset: CD45RA+ positively selected. This sequence was found in a woman in her thirties in good health. The rearrangement links TRBV6-1 to TRBJ2-5; the match to TRBD2 covers 9 bases. CDR3 protein: CASSGLAETQYF. As DNA, the CDR3 is TGTGCCAGTTCCGGACTAGCGGAGACCCAGTACTTC.